The 17 T cell receptor beta chains below were found in one sample sequenced in a study of cytomegalovirus exposure and HLA in healthy donors. Primers included in the PCR were 60 Vbeta and 13 Jbeta primers. The assay was immunoSEQ multiplex PCR, and TCRdb's table has in-frame clones only and misses some. The table has about 130,000 clones, 60% to 85% seen once. Material: PBMCs. The receptors come from a woman aged 40 to 50 in good health and CMV-seronegative.

J is TRBJ2-1 and V is TRBV9; D is unclear. Per the germline V gene, CDR1 is SGDLS and CDR2 is YYNGEE. The CDR3 is 14 residues long. Trimming took off 7 bases at V and 3 bases at J, with 14 bases between the two ends. The CDR3: CASGKVASYNEQFF. The CDR3 DNA is TGTGCCAGCGGAAAAGTGGCTAGCTACAATGAGCAGTTCTTC.

The chain carries TRBV29-1 and TRBJ1-4; TRBD1 matches 10 bases. The germline gives CDR1 SQVTM, CDR2 ANQGSEA. The length of the CDR3 is 11 residues. V was clipped by 4 bases and J by 14 bases; unmatched bases: 4. This chain's CDR3 is CSVGQGAVLFF. DNA of the CDR3: TGCAGCGTTGGACAGGGGGCAGTGCTGTTTTTT.

The table lists this clone with a count of one. The genes are TRBV5-1 and TRBJ2-1; 8 positions match TRBD2. This CDR3 comprises 13 residues. J was trimmed by 8 bases and V by 6 bases; bases with no gene match: 7. CDR1 SGHRS and CDR2 YFSETQ come from the germline V gene. CDR3 DNA: TGCGCCAGCACCAGCGGGAGAAGCTATGAGCAGTTCTTC. Protein sequence: CASTSGRSYEQFF. Complete variable domain (other parts from reference TRBV5-1 and TRBJ2-1): KAGVTQTPRYLIKTRGQQVTLSCSPISGHRSVSWYQQTPGQGLQFLFEYFSETQRNKGNFPGRFSGRQFSNSRSEMNVSTLELGDSALYLCASTSGRSYEQFFGPGTRLTVL.

This chain connects TRBV11-1 to TRBJ2-7; TRBD1 matches at 8 bases. The V gene end was trimmed by 6 bases and the J gene end by 7 bases; junction bases not matched to a gene: 14. Germline CDR1 reads SGHAT; CDR2 reads FQDESV (reference sequence). The CDR3 covers 15 residues. CDR3 protein: CASRPQGGPAWEQYF. Here the CDR3 DNA reads TGTGCCAGCAGACCACAGGGGGGACCCGCTTGGGAGCAGTACTTC.

This clone showed up just once. V and J are TRBV19 and TRBJ1-1; TRBD1 is a possible D gene (5 bases). CDR3 size: 15 residues. V was shortened by 5 bases and J by 3 bases, with 16 bases between the two germline ends. The germline V gene has CDR1 LNHDA and CDR2 SQIVND (reference sequence). The CDR3 region has the DNA TGTGCCAGTAGTCCCCGTGGAGGGACTGACACTGAAGCTTTCTTT. Its translation: CASSPRGGTDTEAFF.

The rearrangement links TRBV7-6 to TRBJ2-3, with 16 positions matching TRBD2. The CDR3 totals 19 residues. CDR1 and CDR2 from the germline V gene are SGHVS and FNYEAQ. The V and J ends lost 6 bases and 3 bases, in that order; junction bases with no gene match: 12. CDR3 sequence reads: CASSPPGGLAGGVTDTQYF. CDR3 bases: TGTGCCAGCAGTCCCCCGGGGGGACTAGCGGGAGGGGTAACAGATACGCAGTATTTT.

The chain links TRBV29-1 to TRBJ1-1, with D tentatively TRBD1 (5 bases). CDR3 size: 11 residues. With 5 bases removed from V and 7 bases from J, the gap between germline ends came to 11 bases. Germline V gene lookup returns CDR1 SQVTM and CDR2 ANQGSEA. CDR3 loop: CSVSRGDEAFF. The CDR3 DNA sequence: TGCAGCGTTAGCCGGGGGGATGAAGCTTTCTTT. The full variable domain, completed using reference TRBV29-1 and TRBJ1-1, is SAVISQKPSRDICQRGTSLTIQCQVDSQVTMMFWYRQQPGQSLTLIATANQGSEATYESGFVIDKFPISRPNLTFSTLTVSNMSPEDSSIYLCSVSRGDEAFFGQGTRLTVV.

The gene calls are TRBV5-1 and TRBJ1-2; TRBD1 agrees at 8 bases. Germline V lookup: CDR1 SGHRS, CDR2 YFSETQ. V lost 3 bases to trimming and J lost 4 bases; unmatched junction nucleotides: 5. This CDR3 comprises 14 residues. The CDR3 sequence is CASSSLGTGYGYTF. CDR3 DNA: TGCGCCAGCAGCTCGCTCGGGACAGGCTATGGCTACACCTTC. The entire variable domain, with the rest obtained from reference TRBV5-1 and TRBJ1-2, is as follows: KAGVTQTPRYLIKTRGQQVTLSCSPISGHRSVSWYQQTPGQGLQFLFEYFSETQRNKGNFPGRFSGRQFSNSRSEMNVSTLELGDSALYLCASSSLGTGYGYTFGSGTRLTVV.

The chain carries TRBV5-1 and TRBJ1-2; D perhaps matches TRBD1 (6 bases). With 0 bases removed from V and 8 bases from J, the gap between germline ends came to 8 bases. The CDR3 is 12 amino acids. The V gene's germline CDR1 is SGHRS and CDR2 YFSETQ. The CDR3 bases are TGCGCCAGCAGCTTGGAAGGGGGAGGCTACACCTTC. Its protein is CASSLEGGGYTF.

The chain couples TRBV9 to TRBJ2-3, with TRBD2 matching 7 bases. From germline, CDR1 is SGDLS and CDR2 YYNGEE. Losses at the gene ends were 7 bases for V and 7 bases for J; bases not matched to a gene: 9. The CDR3 loop spans 13 amino acids. The DNA of the CDR3 is TGTGCCAGCTGGGGAGGGAAGGGGAATACGCAGTATTTT. It codes for CASWGGKGNTQYF.

V and J are TRBV7-9 and TRBJ1-4; D is perhaps TRBD1 (5 bases). Germline CDR1 is SEHNR and CDR2 is FQNEAQ (reference sequence). The CDR3 sequence is 14 residues long. Deletions cut 3 bases from V and 4 bases from J, with 9 bases between. Written as DNA, the CDR3 is TGTGCCAGCAGCTTCAGCAGGGATAATGAAAAACTGTTTTTT. Translation: CASSFSRDNEKLFF.

This clone was observed a single time. V usage is TRBV7-9 and J usage is TRBJ1-2, with D unclear. This CDR3 region has 15 residues. The V gene's germline CDR1 is SEHNR and CDR2 FQNEAQ (reference sequence). Trimming took 3 bases from V and 3 from J, leaving 14 bases between them. The CDR3 spells CASSLSDGEYYGYTF. As DNA, the CDR3 is TGTGCCAGCAGCTTGTCGGACGGGGAATACTATGGCTACACCTTC.

The chain is built from TRBV19 and TRBJ2-7, with 9 bases fitting TRBD2. With V trimmed by 6 bases and J by 3 bases, 3 bases remained unmatched. The CDR3 is 13 amino acids. Germline V lookup: CDR1 LNHDA, CDR2 SQIVND (reference sequence). CDR3 residues: CASSGTSLYEQYF. The CDR3 nucleotides read TGTGCCAGTAGCGGGACTAGCCTCTACGAGCAGTACTTC.

This chain uses TRBV11-2 with TRBJ2-1; 7 positions agree with TRBD2. CDR3 length equals 15 residues. V was pared by 0 bases and J by 10 bases, with 9 bases of the junction left unmatched. Germline CDR1 and CDR2: SGHAT and FQNNGV. Here the CDR3 DNA reads TGTGCCAGCAGCTTAGATAGCGGGCAAATTAGAGAGCAGTTCTTC. It yields the protein CASSLDSGQIREQFF.

This clone showed up just a few times. The chain joins TRBV7-4 to TRBJ2-7, with TRBD2 identical over 7 bases. This CDR3 is 16 amino acids long. Germline values: CDR1 SGHVT, CDR2 SQSDAQ. V lost 5 bases to trimming and J lost 6 bases; unmatched junction nucleotides: 16. The CDR3 loop is CASSTIWGGRPGEQYF. CDR3 coding DNA: TGTGCCAGCAGCACCATTTGGGGGGGGAGGCCCGGCGAGCAGTACTTC.

The V and J genes are TRBV14 and TRBJ1-1; possibly TRBD1 for D (6 bases). V lost 7 bases and J 12 bases, leaving 21 bases between the germline ends. CDR3 length: 13 amino acids. Per the germline V gene, CDR1 is SGHDN and CDR2 is FVKESK. For the CDR3, the DNA is TGTGCCAGCACCCCGGGAACAGGGCCAATCTCTTTCTTT. It codes for CASTPGTGPISFF.

V usage is TRBV7-2 and J usage is TRBJ1-4; tentatively, D is TRBD1 (6 bases). Trimming pared 1 base from V and 7 bases from J, leaving 7 bases between. Germline CDR1 SGHTA, CDR2 FQGNSA. This CDR3 is 13 amino acids long. CDR3 DNA sequence: TGTGCCAGCAGCTTAGTACAGGGTGAAAAACTGTTTTTT. Its protein is CASSLVQGEKLFF.